Shown below are 27 T cell receptor beta chains from a single sample sequenced in a study of cytomegalovirus exposure and HLA in healthy donors (dated by TCRdb to 2017 to 2019). Library generation was performed with the immunoSEQ multiplex PCR assay. For the multiplex PCR, a mixture combining 60 forward primers for TCR Vbeta segments and 13 reverse primers for TCR Jbeta segments was used. TCRdb retrieved this table from immuneACCESS and kept in-frame rearrangements only. Not all clones are present; in checked studies, unresolved V genes account for under half, and no reason is known for the remainder. This sample comprises roughly 150,000 clones, roughly 80% of them detected only once. The ten most abundant clones make up approximately 1.5% of the sample. What was sequenced was PBMCs. Every receptor here comes from a male donor in good health and CMV-seronegative.

The gene calls are TRBV18 and TRBJ2-5, with 13 bases lining up with TRBD2. Germline lookup yields CDR1 KGHSH and CDR2 LQKENI. CDR3 length equals 14 residues. With 4 bases clipped from V and 4 bases from J, the junction kept 0 bases outside the gene matches. CDR3 protein: CASSRLAGGETQYF. The CDR3 DNA sequence: TGTGCCAGCTCACGACTAGCGGGAGGAGAGACCCAGTACTTC.

This clone is a singleton in its sample. The V call is TRBV27, the J call TRBJ2-7; possibly TRBD1 for D (6 bases). There are 14 residues in the CDR3. V was trimmed by 0 bases and J by 2 bases, leaving 8 bases between them. The V gene's germline CDR1 is MNHEY and CDR2 SMNVEV (reference sequence). As DNA, the CDR3 is TGTGCCAGCAGTTTATCGGGACAAACCTACGAGCAGTACTTC. It translates to CASSLSGQTYEQYF.

There are a few counts of this clone. This chain joins TRBV5-8 and TRBJ2-1, with D perhaps TRBD2 (6 bases). The CDR3 is 17 amino acids. Trimming removed 2 bases at V and 4 bases at J, with 19 bases between. The germline CDR1 and CDR2 sequences are SGHTS and YDEGEE. Here the CDR3 reads CASSFGETGVIYNEQFF. CDR3 bases: TGTGCCAGCAGCTTCGGGGAAACGGGGGTTATTTACAATGAGCAGTTCTTC. Full variable domain (rest looked up from reference TRBV5-8 and TRBJ2-1): EAGVTQSPTHLIKTRGQQATLRCSPISGHTSVYWYQQALGLGLQFLLWYDEGEERNRGNFPPRFSGRQFPNYSSELNVNALELEDSALYLCASSFGETGVIYNEQFFGPGTRLTVL.

The chain joins TRBV9 to TRBJ1-2, with D possibly TRBD1 on 5 matching bases. Per germline, CDR1 SGDLS and CDR2 YYNGEE. Trimming left V 4 bases short and J 4 bases short, with 11 bases between. This CDR3 is 13 amino acids long. CDR3 amino acids: CASSTGGTYGYTF. The DNA of the CDR3 is TGTGCCAGCAGCACGGGGGGGACCTATGGCTACACCTTC.

This clone was counted between two and nine times. The chain combines TRBV7-8 with TRBJ2-5; 11 bases match TRBD1. This CDR3 is built from 17 residues. V was clipped by 4 bases and J by 6 bases; unmatched bases: 13. Per germline, CDR1 SGHVS and CDR2 FQNEAQ. The CDR3 DNA reads TGTGCCAGCAGCTCCAGGACAGGGGGCTCCCCCGACCAGACCCAGTACTTC. Its protein is CASSSRTGGSPDQTQYF.

The chain uses TRBV25-1 and TRBJ2-1; 8 nucleotides match TRBD2. The CDR3 loop spans 14 amino acids. Germline values: CDR1 MGHDK, CDR2 SYGVNS. Trimming cost V 4 bases and J 4 bases; bases outside gene matches: 3. The CDR3 region has the DNA TGTGCCAGCAGTGCCATAGCGGGGTACAATGAGCAGTTCTTC. Encoded protein: CASSAIAGYNEQFF.

In its sample, this clone was seen once. The chain employs TRBV28 and TRBJ2-5; tentative D call: TRBD1 (6 bases). V dropped 6 bases and J dropped 5 bases, with 16 bases sitting between them. Germline V gene lookup returns CDR1 MDHEN and CDR2 SYDVKM. The CDR3 length is 14 residues. The CDR3 is CASRPQGGEETQYF. The DNA for the CDR3 is TGTGCCAGCAGACCACAGGGTGGAGAGGAGACCCAGTACTTC.

The chain recombines TRBV7-8 with TRBJ2-3; tentatively, D is TRBD1 (5 bases). The germline V and J ends were trimmed by 5 bases and 3 bases, with 9 bases remaining between them. The CDR3 has 13 residues. Looked up from germline, CDR1 is SGHVS and CDR2 is FQNEAQ. CDR3: CASSRRQTDTQYF. CDR3 DNA sequence: TGTGCCAGCAGCCGACGACAGACAGATACGCAGTATTTT.

V and J are TRBV4-1 and TRBJ1-3; D gene uncertain. Looked up from germline, CDR1 is MGHRA and CDR2 is YSYEKL. V lost 4 bases and J 1 base, leaving 11 bases between the germline ends. This CDR3 is 15 amino acids long. CDR3 sequence reads: CASSPLVRSGNTIYF. The CDR3 nucleotides are TGCGCCAGCAGCCCACTGGTCCGTTCTGGAAACACCATATATTTT.

The chain links TRBV7-2 to TRBJ1-4, with TRBD1 matching 9 bases. The CDR3 is 15 amino acids. Per the germline V gene, CDR1 is SGHTA and CDR2 is FQGNSA. The J segment lost 7 bases and the V segment lost 5 bases, leaving 8 bases of the junction unmatched. CDR3 nucleotides: TGTGCCAGCAGCACACAGGGGGCGATAAGTGAAAAACTGTTTTTT. Protein sequence: CASSTQGAISEKLFF.

V usage is TRBV11-2 and J usage is TRBJ2-5; 11 bases are shared with TRBD2. Germline V CDR1 and CDR2: SGHAT, FQNNGV. V was pared by 5 bases and J by 2 bases, with 7 bases of the junction left unmatched. The CDR3 has 16 residues. The DNA for the CDR3 is TGTGCCAGCAGCCCGGGGACTAGCGGCCGTCAAGAGACCCAGTACTTC. Translation: CASSPGTSGRQETQYF.

V is TRBV9 and J is TRBJ1-1, with TRBD1 as a possible D gene (6 bases). There are 12 residues in the CDR3. Germline V gene lookup returns CDR1 SGDLS and CDR2 YYNGEE. V was trimmed by 6 bases and J by 11 bases, leaving 17 bases between them. The CDR3 nucleotides read TGTGCCAGCACCCCACCGACAGGTCCGGCTTTCTTT. This encodes CASTPPTGPAFF.

The gene calls are TRBV7-2 and TRBJ2-2; D remains ambiguous. Germline CDR1 and CDR2: SGHTA and FQGNSA. V lost 5 bases, J lost 6 bases, and 10 bases lay in between. The CDR3 spans 13 residues. The CDR3 is CASSPHVAGELFF. As DNA, the CDR3 is TGTGCCAGCAGCCCACATGTCGCCGGGGAGCTGTTTTTT.

The rearrangement joins TRBV27 to TRBJ1-1; perhaps TRBD1 as D (5 bases). This CDR3 has 14 amino acids. The V and J ends lost 10 bases and 4 bases respectively, with 19 bases between them. In germline, CDR1 is MNHEY, CDR2 SMNVEV (reference sequence). This CDR3 reads CATFGRRGITEAFF. CDR3 nucleotide sequence: TGTGCCACGTTCGGTCGGAGGGGAATCACTGAAGCTTTCTTT.

This chain joins TRBV4-2 and TRBJ2-6; D is uncertain. The ends were cut back, 4 bases at V and 0 bases at J, with 19 bases in the middle. The CDR3 loop spans 19 amino acids. The V gene's germline CDR1 is LGHNA and CDR2 YNFKEQ. The CDR3 spells CASSLATAGSNSGANVLTF. The CDR3 nucleotides read TGTGCCAGCAGCCTCGCTACGGCAGGTTCAAACTCTGGGGCCAACGTCCTGACTTTC.

This clone was counted a single time. V usage is TRBV6-1 and J usage is TRBJ1-6; 11 bases line up with TRBD1. Per germline, CDR1 MNHNS and CDR2 SASEGT. CDR3 length: 15 residues. The ends lost 4 bases at V and 9 bases at J; junction bases unmatched: 5. The CDR3 nucleotides read TGTGCCAGCAGTGTCGGGACAGGGGGGGGTTCACCCCTCCACTTT. It specifies CASSVGTGGGSPLHF.

This chain uses TRBV2 with TRBJ2-1; 12 bases align to TRBD2. This CDR3 contains 13 residues. J lost 7 bases, V lost 8 bases, and 3 bases had no gene match. CDR1 is SNHLY and CDR2 is FYNNEI in the germline V gene. The CDR3 DNA follows: TGTGCCAGCCTAGCGGGGGGGCGAAATGAGCAGTTCTTC. It codes for CASLAGGRNEQFF.

The chain combines TRBV4-1 with TRBJ2-1; possible D gene TRBD2, 5 bases. The CDR3 length is 13 residues. Germline V gene data show CDR1 as MGHRA and CDR2 as YSYEKL. V lost 6 bases and J 7 bases, leaving 13 bases between the germline ends. The chain's CDR3 is CASRGEGFNEQFF. The CDR3 region has the DNA TGCGCCAGCAGGGGTGAGGGTTTTAATGAGCAGTTCTTC.

This sequence joins TRBV9 and TRBJ2-2; TRBD2 is a possible D gene (6 bases). Germline V gene sequence: CDR1 SGDLS, CDR2 YYNGEE. V was trimmed by 0 bases and J by 6 bases, leaving 12 bases between them. The CDR3 is 15 amino acids. This CDR3 is CASSVGSSVAGELFF. CDR3 in DNA: TGTGCCAGCAGCGTAGGGTCTAGCGTTGCCGGGGAGCTGTTTTTT.

This chain links TRBV9 with TRBJ2-3; D perhaps matches TRBD1 (5 bases). V lost 1 base to trimming and J lost 1 base, with 10 bases between them. Germline CDR1 is SGDLS and CDR2 is YYNGEE. The CDR3 contains 15 residues. In DNA form, the CDR3 reads TGTGCCAGCAGCGTATATCTAGGGGGCACAGATACGCAGTATTTT. Its translation: CASSVYLGGTDTQYF. Full variable domain (remainder filled in from reference TRBV9 and TRBJ2-3): DSGVTQTPKHLITATGQRVTLRCSPRSGDLSVYWYQQSLDQGLQFLIQYYNGEERAKGNILERFSAQQFPDLHSELNLSSLELGDSALYFCASSVYLGGTDTQYFGPGTRLTVL.

V gene TRBV29-1 combines with J gene TRBJ2-1, with 15 positions matching TRBD2. Germline V gives CDR1 SQVTM, CDR2 ANQGSEA. CDR3 length equals 14 residues. The V segment lost 5 bases and the J segment 7 bases; nucleotides outside the gene matches: 3. This chain's CDR3 is CSVRTSGRGNEQFF. The CDR3, as DNA: TGCAGCGTTCGGACTAGCGGGAGGGGTAATGAGCAGTTCTTC.

The CDR3 region is CASSAEGARATEAFF. CDR3 bases: TGTGCCAGCAGCGCTGAGGGGGCGCGTGCCACTGAAGCTTTCTTT. V and J are TRBV5-5 and TRBJ1-1; TRBD1 matches at 7 bases. This CDR3 has 15 residues. Germline CDR1 SGHKS, CDR2 YYEKEE (reference sequence). V shed 4 bases, J shed 4 bases, and the junction held 10 bases outside the gene matches.

This chain joins TRBV11-2 and TRBJ2-1; 8 bases line up with TRBD1. CDR1 is SGHAT and CDR2 is FQNNGV in the germline V gene. The CDR3 spans 16 residues. The ends lost 5 bases at V and 10 bases at J; junction bases unmatched: 16. The CDR3 DNA reads as TGTGCCAGCAGCGCTCCCGGGACAGGTTATGTCGGGGAGCAGTTCTTC. Translation: CASSAPGTGYVGEQFF. The full variable domain, completed using reference TRBV11-2 and TRBJ2-1, is EAGVAQSPRYKIIEKRQSVAFWCNPISGHATLYWYQQILGQGPKLLIQFQNNGVVDDSQLPKDRFSAERLKGVDSTLKIQPAKLEDSAVYLCASSAPGTGYVGEQFFGPGTRLTVL.

The chain uses TRBV9 and TRBJ1-3; D perhaps matches TRBD1 (6 bases). CDR3 length: 15 amino acids. V lost 3 bases, J lost 4 bases, and 14 bases lay in between. Germline V lookup: CDR1 SGDLS, CDR2 YYNGEE. The CDR3 bases are TGTGCCAGCAGCGCCGGGACAAAGACGGGAAACACCATATATTTT. This sequence encodes CASSAGTKTGNTIYF.

Notes on this clone: Its ends do not fully match the called genes, so a read error is possible. The chain employs TRBV7-7 and TRBJ2-5; TRBD1 matches at 8 bases. The V gene's germline CDR1 is SSHAT and CDR2 FNYEAQ (reference sequence). The CDR3 covers 17 residues. CDR3 DNA sequence: TGTGCTAGCAGCTTAGAACCCGGGACAGGCCCCCAAGAGACCCAGTACTTC. Its protein is CASSLEPGTGPQETQYF.

This chain links TRBV10-3 with TRBJ1-1, with D perhaps matching TRBD1 (6 bases). Germline lookup yields CDR1 ENHRY and CDR2 SYGVKD. V was cut by 10 bases and J by 4 bases, with 13 bases left in between. This CDR3 comprises 12 residues. Written as DNA, the CDR3 is TGTGCCACGTTTGGACAGTCCACTGAAGCTTTCTTT. It codes for CATFGQSTEAFF.

The count of this clone is one. The V call is TRBV9, the J call TRBJ2-3; the D gene is possibly TRBD1 (5 bases). The V gene lost 3 bases and the J gene lost 1 base, with 9 bases spanning the gap. The CDR3 runs 14 residues. CDR1 and CDR2 (germline): SGDLS, YYNGEE. The CDR3 sequence: CASSDPTGTDTQYF. The CDR3 DNA reads TGTGCCAGCAGCGATCCGACAGGCACAGATACGCAGTATTTT.